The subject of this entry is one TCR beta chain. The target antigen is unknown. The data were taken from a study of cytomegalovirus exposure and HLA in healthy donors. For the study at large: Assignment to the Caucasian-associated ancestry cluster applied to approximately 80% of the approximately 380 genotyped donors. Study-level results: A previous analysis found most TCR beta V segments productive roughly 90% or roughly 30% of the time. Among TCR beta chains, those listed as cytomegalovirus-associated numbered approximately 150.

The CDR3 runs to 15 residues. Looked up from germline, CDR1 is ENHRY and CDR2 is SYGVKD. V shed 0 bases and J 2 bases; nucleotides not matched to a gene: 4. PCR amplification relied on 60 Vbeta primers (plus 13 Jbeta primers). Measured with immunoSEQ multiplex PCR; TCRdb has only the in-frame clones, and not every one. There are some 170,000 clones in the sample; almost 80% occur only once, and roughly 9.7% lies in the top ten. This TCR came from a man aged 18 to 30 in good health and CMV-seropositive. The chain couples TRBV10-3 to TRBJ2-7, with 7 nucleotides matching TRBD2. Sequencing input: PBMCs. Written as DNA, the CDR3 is TGTGCCATCAGTGAGTCGGGAGGGCCTGCCTACGAGCAGTACTTC. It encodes CAISESGGPAYEQYF.